A single sample is the source of the 17 T cell receptor beta chains below, sequenced in a study of PD-L1 blockade in urothelial cancer. Clones were read by immunoSEQ multiplex PCR, and TCRdb kept only the in-frame ones, dropping some. This table holds fewer than 85,000 clones, 84% found once. Time point: pretreatment peripheral blood. The specimen comprised PBMCs, sampled around atezolizumab (anti-PD-L1) treatment. These receptor sequences come from a woman aged 65 to 85 with urothelial cancer.

The chain is built from TRBV6-1 and TRBJ2-7, with D unclear. This CDR3 comprises 13 residues. Trimming took 7 bases from V and 0 from J, leaving 10 bases between them. Germline V CDR1 and CDR2: MNHNS, SASEGT. The CDR3 sequence: CASTRSPSYEQYF. The CDR3 nucleotides read TGTGCCAGCACTCGTTCCCCCTCCTACGAGCAGTACTTC.

The chain combines TRBV6-1 with TRBJ1-5; D not certain. CDR1 is MNHNS, CDR2 SASEGT, per germline. The CDR3 is made up of 13 amino acids. Trimming took 7 bases from V and 0 from J, leaving 7 bases between them. CDR3 amino acids: CASTFSSNQPQHF. CDR3 bases: TGTGCCAGCACATTCAGTAGCAATCAGCCCCAGCATTTT.

The CDR3 sequence: CASSPLYNEQFF. DNA of the CDR3: TGTGCCAGCAGTCCTCTTTACAATGAGCAGTTCTTC. The chain carries TRBV7-9 and TRBJ2-1; D is unresolved. V was shortened by 6 bases and J by 4 bases, with 7 bases between the two germline ends. CDR3 size: 12 residues. From germline, CDR1 is SEHNR and CDR2 FQNEAQ (reference sequence).

The J gene is TRBJ2-7, the V gene TRBV20-1; D is possibly TRBD2 (6 bases). CDR3 size: 11 residues. CDR1 and CDR2 from the germline V gene are DFQATT and SNEGSKA (reference sequence). V was shortened by 7 bases and J by 2 bases, with 9 bases between the two germline ends. The CDR3 DNA is TGCAGTGTGGAGCGGGCCTACGAGCAGTACTTC. Translating gives CSVERAYEQYF.

This CDR3 reads CASNKKGGETGELFF. Written as DNA, the CDR3 is TGTGCCAGCAACAAGAAGGGGGGGGAGACCGGGGAGCTGTTTTTT. The genes are TRBV6-6 and TRBJ2-2; TRBD2 might be the D (7 bases). This CDR3 is built from 15 residues. The germline V and J ends were trimmed by 7 bases and 5 bases, with 17 bases remaining between them. Germline V gene data show CDR1 as MNHNY and CDR2 as SVGAGI (reference sequence).

The rearrangement uses TRBV4-3 and TRBJ2-3, with TRBD2 as a possible D gene (7 bases). The CDR3 runs 17 residues. Germline V gives CDR1 LGHNA, CDR2 YSLEER. The V end was cut by 0 bases, the J end by 4 bases, with 17 bases between. In DNA, the CDR3 is TGCGCCAGCAGCCAAGATTTCTGGGGGGGGCTCGCAGATACGCAGTATTTT. Its protein is CASSQDFWGGLADTQYF.

The chain employs TRBV29-1 and TRBJ1-2; 9 bases are shared with TRBD1. V shed 6 bases and J 7 bases; nucleotides not matched to a gene: 15. CDR1 is SQVTM and CDR2 is ANQGSEA in the germline V gene. The CDR3 extends over 15 amino acids. CDR3 nucleotide sequence: TGCAGCGTCTCCCCGGGACAGGGCCCTTTCGGTGGCTACACCTTC. This gives the protein CSVSPGQGPFGGYTF.

The genes are TRBV5-6 and TRBJ1-2, with D possibly being TRBD1 (6 bases). V lost 3 bases to trimming and J lost 2 bases, with 11 bases between them. The germline V gene encodes CDR1 SGHDT and CDR2 YYEEEE. The CDR3 has 14 residues. The CDR3 sequence is CASSSYRVNYGYTF. CDR3 nucleotides: TGTGCCAGCAGCTCCTACAGGGTGAACTATGGCTACACCTTC. Combining the CDR3 with reference TRBV5-6 and TRBJ1-2 gives the whole variable domain DAGVTQSPTHLIKTRGQQVTLRCSPKSGHDTVSWYQQALGQGPQFIFQYYEEEERQRGNFPDRFSGHQFPNYSSELNVNALLLGDSALYLCASSSYRVNYGYTFGSGTRLTVV.

This clone was observed a single time. This chain uses TRBV5-1 with TRBJ1-1; no clear D. Trimming stripped 2 bases from V and 0 bases from J, with 8 bases between. The CDR3 sequence is 14 residues long. CDR1 is SGHRS, CDR2 YFSETQ, per germline. The CDR3 sequence: CASSFGGLNTEAFF. For the CDR3, the DNA is TGCGCCAGCAGCTTCGGTGGTTTGAACACTGAAGCTTTCTTT.

The chain couples TRBV4-1 to TRBJ2-2, with 16 bases lining up with TRBD2. V lost 2 bases to trimming and J lost 7 bases; unmatched junction nucleotides: 7. The CDR3 runs to 18 residues. In germline, CDR1 is MGHRA, CDR2 YSYEKL. The CDR3 protein is CASSQMGLAGGRGGELFF. Here the CDR3 DNA reads TGCGCCAGCAGCCAAATGGGACTAGCGGGGGGGCGTGGCGGGGAGCTGTTTTTT.

The rearrangement joins TRBV6-5 to TRBJ1-6; D gene ambiguous. V was trimmed by 2 bases and J by 7 bases, leaving 12 bases between them. The CDR3 spans 15 residues. Germline-derived CDR1 and CDR2 are MNHEY and SVGAGI. The CDR3 loop reads CASSYEGHPNSPLHF. The DNA for the CDR3 is TGTGCCAGCAGTTACGAGGGCCACCCAAATTCACCCCTCCACTTT.

This clone was recorded a few times. This rearrangement joins TRBV19 to TRBJ1-5, with 10 bases lining up with TRBD1. This CDR3 region has 16 residues. The V gene end was trimmed by 4 bases and the J gene end by 5 bases; junction bases not matched to a gene: 8. Germline V gene data show CDR1 as LNHDA and CDR2 as SQIVND (reference sequence). For the CDR3, the DNA is TGTGCCAGTAGTAGGGGACAGGGGAGATGGGATCAGCCCCAGCATTTT. Residues: CASSRGQGRWDQPQHF. Using reference TRBV19 and TRBJ1-5 for the parts outside the CDR3, the full variable domain is DGGITQSPKYLFRKEGQNVTLSCEQNLNHDAMYWYRQDPGQGLRLIYYSQIVNDFQKGDIAEGYSVSREKKESFPLTVTSAQKNPTAFYLCASSRGQGRWDQPQHFGDGTRLSIL.

The V and J genes are TRBV9 and TRBJ1-3; D is possibly TRBD1 (5 bases). Trimming pared 4 bases from V and 2 bases from J, leaving 16 bases between. Per the germline V gene, CDR1 is SGDLS and CDR2 is YYNGEE. The length of the CDR3 is 16 residues. CDR3 nucleotides: TGTGCCAGCAGCCCCAAGACAGACCCCGCTGGAAACACCATATATTTT. This gives the protein CASSPKTDPAGNTIYF.

This chain links TRBV2 with TRBJ2-3; 9 nucleotides line up with TRBD2. After removal of 1 base from V and 0 bases from J, the junction contained 8 bases not matched to a gene. The CDR3 is 18 amino acids. Germline CDR1 and CDR2: SNHLY and FYNNEI. Written as DNA, the CDR3 is TGTGCCAGCAGTGAAGGAACGGTTGCGGGAGGGAGCACAGATACGCAGTATTTT. It yields the protein CASSEGTVAGGSTDTQYF.

The chain recombines TRBV4-1 with TRBJ2-7; D is unclear. V lost 1 base to trimming and J lost 6 bases, with 10 bases between them. CDR3 length: 13 amino acids. Germline CDR1 is MGHRA and CDR2 is YSYEKL. CDR3 in amino acids: CASSQGWAREQYF. CDR3 DNA sequence: TGCGCCAGCAGCCAAGGATGGGCGCGCGAGCAGTACTTC.

The chain employs TRBV28 and TRBJ2-2, with 8 bases fitting TRBD2. The V and J ends lost 5 bases and 5 bases, in that order; junction bases with no gene match: 7. In germline, CDR1 is MDHEN, CDR2 SYDVKM. CDR3 length: 15 amino acids. The CDR3 DNA sequence: TGTGCCAGCAGTCCGAGCGGGAGTGGGACCGGGGAGCTGTTTTTT. It encodes CASSPSGSGTGELFF.

The rearrangement joins TRBV2 to TRBJ1-5; D possibly corresponds to TRBD1 (5 bases). Germline loops: CDR1 SNHLY, CDR2 FYNNEI. V lost 6 bases and J lost 2, with 11 bases in between. This CDR3 spans 14 amino acids. The CDR3 reads CASSNQGGNQPQHF. In nucleotides, the CDR3 is TGTGCCAGCAGCAATCAGGGTGGCAATCAGCCCCAGCATTTT.